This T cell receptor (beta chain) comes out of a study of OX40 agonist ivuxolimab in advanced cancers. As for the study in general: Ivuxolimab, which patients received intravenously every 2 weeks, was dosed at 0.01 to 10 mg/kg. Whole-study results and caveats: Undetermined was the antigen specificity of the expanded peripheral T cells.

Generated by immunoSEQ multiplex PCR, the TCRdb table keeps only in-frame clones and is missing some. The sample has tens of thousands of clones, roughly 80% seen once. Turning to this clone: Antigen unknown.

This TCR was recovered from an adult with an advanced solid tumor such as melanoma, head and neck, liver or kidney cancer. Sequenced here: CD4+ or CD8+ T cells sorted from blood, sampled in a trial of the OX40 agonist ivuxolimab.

In DNA form, the CDR3 reads TGTGCCAGCAGCGTACACTTCTCCCGGGACTATGGCTACACCTTC. Its protein product is CASSVHFSRDYGYTF. The genes are TRBV9 and TRBJ1-2; D is uncertain. The V gene lost 1 base and the J gene lost 3 bases, with 13 bases spanning the gap. The CDR3 length is 15 residues. In germline, CDR1 is SGDLS, CDR2 YYNGEE.